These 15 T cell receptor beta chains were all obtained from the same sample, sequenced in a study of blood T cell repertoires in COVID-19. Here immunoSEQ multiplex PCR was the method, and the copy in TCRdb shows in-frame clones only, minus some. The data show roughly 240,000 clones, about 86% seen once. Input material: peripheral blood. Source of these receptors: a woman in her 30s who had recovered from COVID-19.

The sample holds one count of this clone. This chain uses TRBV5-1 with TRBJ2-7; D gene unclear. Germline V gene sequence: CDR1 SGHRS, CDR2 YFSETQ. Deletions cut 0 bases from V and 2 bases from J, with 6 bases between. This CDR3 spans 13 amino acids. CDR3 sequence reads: CASSLGHAYEQYF. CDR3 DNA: TGCGCCAGCAGCTTGGGGCATGCCTACGAGCAGTACTTC.

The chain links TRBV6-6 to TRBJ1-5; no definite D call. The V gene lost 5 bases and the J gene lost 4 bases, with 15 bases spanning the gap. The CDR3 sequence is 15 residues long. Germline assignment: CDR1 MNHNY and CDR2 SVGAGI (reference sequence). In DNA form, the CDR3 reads TGTGCCAGCAGTGACCACGGGTCCTCGAATCAGCCCCAGCATTTT. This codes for CASSDHGSSNQPQHF.

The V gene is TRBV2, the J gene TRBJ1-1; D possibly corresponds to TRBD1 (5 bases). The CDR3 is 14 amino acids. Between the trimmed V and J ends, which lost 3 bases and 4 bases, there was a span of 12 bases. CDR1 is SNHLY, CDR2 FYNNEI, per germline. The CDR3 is CASSDPGLGTEAFF. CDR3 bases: TGTGCCAGCAGTGATCCAGGGTTGGGCACTGAAGCTTTCTTT.

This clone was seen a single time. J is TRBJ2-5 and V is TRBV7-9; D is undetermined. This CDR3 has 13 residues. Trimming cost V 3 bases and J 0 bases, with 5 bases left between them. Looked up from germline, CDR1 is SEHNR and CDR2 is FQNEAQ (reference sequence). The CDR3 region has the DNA TGTGCCAGCAGCTTTCGGTACCAAGAGACCCAGTACTTC. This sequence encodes CASSFRYQETQYF.

The chain's CDR3 is CASTLQGPNTEAFF. DNA for the CDR3: TGTGCCAGTACCCTACAGGGGCCGAACACTGAAGCTTTCTTT. The gene calls are TRBV19 and TRBJ1-1; 7 nucleotides line up with TRBD1. The CDR3 is made up of 14 amino acids. Germline CDR1 reads LNHDA; CDR2 reads SQIVND (reference sequence). The junction had 6 bases not matched to a gene; V was cut back by 7 bases and J by 1 base.

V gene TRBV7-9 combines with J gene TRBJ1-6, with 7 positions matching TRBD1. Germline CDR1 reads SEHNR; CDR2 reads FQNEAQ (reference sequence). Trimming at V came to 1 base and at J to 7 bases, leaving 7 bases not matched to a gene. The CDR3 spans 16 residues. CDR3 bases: TGTGCCAGCAGCTTAGGGTTCGACAGGGACAATTCACCCCTCCACTTT. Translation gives CASSLGFDRDNSPLHF.

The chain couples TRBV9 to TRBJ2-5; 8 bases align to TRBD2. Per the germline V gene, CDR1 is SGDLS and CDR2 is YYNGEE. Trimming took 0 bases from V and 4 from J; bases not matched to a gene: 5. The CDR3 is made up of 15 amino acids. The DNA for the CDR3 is TGTGCCAGCAGCGTAGACGGCGGGGGGACAGAGACCCAGTACTTC. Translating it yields CASSVDGGGTETQYF.

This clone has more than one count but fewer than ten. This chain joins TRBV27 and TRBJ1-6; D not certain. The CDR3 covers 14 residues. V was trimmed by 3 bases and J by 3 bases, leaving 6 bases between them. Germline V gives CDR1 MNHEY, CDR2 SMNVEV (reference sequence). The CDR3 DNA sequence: TGTGCCAGCAGTTTTGTTCTCTATAATTCACCCCTCCACTTT. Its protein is CASSFVLYNSPLHF.

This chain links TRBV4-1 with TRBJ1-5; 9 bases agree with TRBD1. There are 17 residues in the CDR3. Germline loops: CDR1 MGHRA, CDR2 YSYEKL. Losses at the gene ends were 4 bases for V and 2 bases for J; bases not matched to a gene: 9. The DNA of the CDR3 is TGCGCCAGCAGCCGTACACAGGGGGCAGAGGGCAATCAGCCCCAGCATTTT. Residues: CASSRTQGAEGNQPQHF.

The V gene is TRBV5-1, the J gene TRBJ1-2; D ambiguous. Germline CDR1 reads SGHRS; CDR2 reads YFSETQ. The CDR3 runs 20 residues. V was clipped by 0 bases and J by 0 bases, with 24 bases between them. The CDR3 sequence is CASSLGTERGPLSSNYGYTF. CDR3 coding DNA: TGCGCCAGCAGCTTGGGTACCGAGCGAGGGCCTCTTTCCTCTAACTATGGCTACACCTTC. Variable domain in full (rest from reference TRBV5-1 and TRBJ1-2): KAGVTQTPRYLIKTRGQQVTLSCSPISGHRSVSWYQQTPGQGLQFLFEYFSETQRNKGNFPGRFSGRQFSNSRSEMNVSTLELGDSALYLCASSLGTERGPLSSNYGYTFGSGTRLTVV.

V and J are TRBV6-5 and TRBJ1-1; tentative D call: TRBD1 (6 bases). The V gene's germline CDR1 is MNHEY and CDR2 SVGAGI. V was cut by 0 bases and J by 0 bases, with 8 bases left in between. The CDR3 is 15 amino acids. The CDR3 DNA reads TGTGCCAGCAGTTACTCGGGGGCAGTGAACACTGAAGCTTTCTTT. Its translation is CASSYSGAVNTEAFF.

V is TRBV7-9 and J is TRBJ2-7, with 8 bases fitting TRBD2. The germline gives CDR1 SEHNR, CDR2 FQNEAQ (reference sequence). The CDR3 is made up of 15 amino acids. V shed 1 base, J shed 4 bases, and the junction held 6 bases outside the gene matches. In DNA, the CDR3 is TGTGCCAGCAGCTTAGGCGGGGGGAAACGGTACGAGCAGTACTTC. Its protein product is CASSLGGGKRYEQYF.

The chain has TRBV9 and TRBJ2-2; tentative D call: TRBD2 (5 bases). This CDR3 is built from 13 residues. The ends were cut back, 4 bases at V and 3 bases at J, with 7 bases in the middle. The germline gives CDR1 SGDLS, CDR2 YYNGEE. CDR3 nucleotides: TGTGCCAGCAGCCGGGAACACACCGGGGAGCTGTTTTTT. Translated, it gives CASSREHTGELFF.

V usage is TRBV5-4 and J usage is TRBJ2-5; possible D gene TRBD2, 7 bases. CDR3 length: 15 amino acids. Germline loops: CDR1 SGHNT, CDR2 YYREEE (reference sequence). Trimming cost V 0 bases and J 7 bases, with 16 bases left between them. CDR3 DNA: TGTGCCAGCAGCTTGGAAACGGGGGGCGGGGGGACCCAGTACTTC. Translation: CASSLETGGGGTQYF. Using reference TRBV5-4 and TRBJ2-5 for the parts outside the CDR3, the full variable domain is ETGVTQSPTHLIKTRGQQVTLRCSSQSGHNTVSWYQQALGQGPQFIFQYYREEENGRGNFPPRFSGLQFPNYSSELNVNALELDDSALYLCASSLETGGGGTQYFGPGTRLLVL.

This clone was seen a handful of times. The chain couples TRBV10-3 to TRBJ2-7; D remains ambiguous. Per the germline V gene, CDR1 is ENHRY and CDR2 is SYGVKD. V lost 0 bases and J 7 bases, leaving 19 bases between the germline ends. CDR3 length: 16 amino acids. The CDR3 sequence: CAISESTGPLYGEQYF. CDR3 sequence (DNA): TGTGCCATCAGTGAGTCAACTGGCCCCTTATACGGGGAGCAGTACTTC.